These 29 T cell receptor beta chains were all obtained from the same sample, sequenced in a study of T-cell memory formation after mild COVID-19. TCRdb re-derived calls from the 5' RACE reads in MiXCR, one entry per CDR3 protein. The table has more than 120,000 distinct CDR3 sequences, roughly 6.3% seen once. What was sequenced was PBMCs or a T cell subset sorted from them (not recorded which). These receptors were taken from an adult woman who had mild COVID-19 (a few samples of this study predate the infection). Cell type and time point are not known.

A remark on this clonotype: This may come from a read error, since a much larger clone is one base off. The chain links TRBV11-2 to TRBJ2-3; TRBD2 matches at 8 bases. The CDR3 is 13 amino acids. Germline CDR1 is SGHAT and CDR2 is FQNNGV. The CDR3, as DNA: TGTTCCAGCAGCTTGGGGACTAGGGATACGCAGTATTTT. Its translation is CSSSLGTRDTQYF.

The chain recombines TRBV30 with TRBJ2-2, with 9 bases matching TRBD1. Germline CDR1 is GTSNPN and CDR2 is SVGIG (reference sequence). The CDR3 loop spans 13 amino acids. The trim removed 4 bases at V and 6 bases at J, leaving 3 bases unmatched. The chain's CDR3 is CAWTRQGAGELFF. CDR3 coding DNA: TGTGCCTGGACAAGACAGGGGGCCGGGGAGCTGTTTTTT.

This clonotype was found many times. The chain recombines TRBV18 with TRBJ2-1; tentatively, D is TRBD2 (5 bases). V shed 3 bases and J shed 6 bases, with 15 bases lying between them. The CDR3 covers 15 residues. Per germline, CDR1 KGHSH and CDR2 LQKENI. The CDR3 DNA reads as TGTGCCAGCTCACCGCGTATGGAGGCCTCCAATGAGCAGTTCTTC. Translation: CASSPRMEASNEQFF.

The chain combines TRBV7-2 with TRBJ2-3; 8 bases are shared with TRBD2. CDR3 length: 17 amino acids. CDR1 SGHTA and CDR2 FQGNSA come from the germline V gene. V dropped 5 bases and J dropped 0; count of bases not matched to a gene: 10. The CDR3 sequence: CASSPAAGGGSTDTQYF. The CDR3 bases are TGTGCCAGCAGCCCCGCCGCCGGGGGGGGAAGCACAGATACGCAGTATTTT.

This clonotype was recorded many times. The genes are TRBV29-1 and TRBJ2-1; D possibly corresponds to TRBD1 (6 bases). The CDR3 is made up of 11 amino acids. Deletions cut 4 bases from V and 9 bases from J, with 10 bases between. Germline CDR1 and CDR2: SQVTM and ANQGSEA. For the CDR3, the DNA is TGCAGCGTTGGGACAGCGATTGAGCAGTTCTTC. Its translation: CSVGTAIEQFF.

This clonotype was counted ten times or more. The chain joins TRBV12-3 or TRBV12-4 to TRBJ1-3; D may be TRBD1 (5 bases). The CDR3 is made up of 12 amino acids. V lost 3 bases, J lost 8 bases, and 8 bases lay in between. Here the CDR3 reads CASSLSGDTIYF. DNA for the CDR3: TGTGCCAGCAGTTTGTCGGGGGACACCATATATTTT.

This chain connects TRBV29-1 to TRBJ1-1, with TRBD1 as a possible D gene (5 bases). CDR1 and CDR2 from the germline V gene are SQVTM and ANQGSEA. Trimming left V 7 bases short and J 4 bases short, with 22 bases between. This CDR3 comprises 15 residues. The CDR3, as DNA: TGCAGCGCCTCACATCAGGGCTCGTCGAGCACTGAAGCTTTCTTT. Translation gives CSASHQGSSSTEAFF.

The chain joins TRBV7-9 to TRBJ2-7; D not resolved. This CDR3 spans 14 amino acids. V lost 6 bases, J lost 5 bases, and 17 bases lay in between. The germline V gene has CDR1 SEHNR and CDR2 FQNEAQ (reference sequence). The CDR3 bases are TGTGCCAGCAGTCGCTGGATTAGGACCCACGAGCAGTACTTC. Its translation is CASSRWIRTHEQYF.

This clonotype was seen at least ten times. J is TRBJ2-5 and V is TRBV7-2; D remains ambiguous. CDR3 size: 13 residues. Germline V gene sequence: CDR1 SGHTA, CDR2 FQGNSA. The V end was cut by 4 bases, the J end by 7 bases, with 13 bases between. The CDR3 nucleotides read TGTGCCAGCAGCTACACATCCAAGGGGACCCAGTACTTC. Translated, it gives CASSYTSKGTQYF.

This rearrangement joins TRBV19 to TRBJ2-2; D uncertain. This CDR3 region has 17 residues. Looked up from germline, CDR1 is LNHDA and CDR2 is SQIVND (reference sequence). V shed 5 bases and J shed 1 base, with 17 bases lying between them. The CDR3 DNA sequence: TGTGCCAGTAGTCCCCCCGGGCCCGTATTGAACACCGGGGAGCTGTTTTTT. The encoded protein is CASSPPGPVLNTGELFF. The complete variable domain, with remaining parts taken from reference TRBV19 and TRBJ2-2, reads DGGITQSPKYLFRKEGQNVTLSCEQNLNHDAMYWYRQDPGQGLRLIYYSQIVNDFQKGDIAEGYSVSREKKESFPLTVTSAQKNPTAFYLCASSPPGPVLNTGELFFGEGSRLTVL.

This clonotype was observed at least ten times. This chain links TRBV20-1 with TRBJ2-3; D assignment may be TRBD1 or TRBD2 (6 bases each). This CDR3 region has 17 residues. V was clipped by 1 base and J by 2 bases, with 19 bases between them. From germline, CDR1 is DFQATT and CDR2 SNEGSKA (reference sequence). The CDR3 is CSARVDWGRGDTDTQYF. The CDR3 DNA follows: TGCAGTGCTAGAGTTGATTGGGGGCGCGGGGACACAGATACGCAGTATTTT.

The chain joins TRBV3-1 to TRBJ1-1; no clear D. The V gene's germline CDR1 is LGHDT and CDR2 YNNKEL (reference sequence). The CDR3 sequence is 13 residues long. Trimming cost V 7 bases and J 0 bases, with 9 bases left between them. In DNA form, the CDR3 reads TGTGCCAGCAAAGTCGGGGTGAACACTGAAGCTTTCTTT. Its protein product is CASKVGVNTEAFF.

This clonotype was recorded at least ten times. V and J are TRBV24-1 and TRBJ2-3, with TRBD2 matching 12 bases. Per germline, CDR1 KGHDR and CDR2 SFDVKD. CDR3 length: 14 amino acids. The V and J ends lost 2 bases and 10 bases, in that order; junction bases with no gene match: 3. CDR3 loop: CATSDSWTSGAQYF. DNA of the CDR3: TGTGCCACCAGTGATTCTTGGACTAGCGGGGCGCAGTATTTT.

The chain recombines TRBV5-5 with TRBJ2-1, with 10 nucleotides matching TRBD1. The CDR3 length is 18 residues. V trimming: 3 bases; J trimming: 3 bases; junction bases outside the gene matches: 12. Germline V gene lookup returns CDR1 SGHKS and CDR2 YYEKEE (reference sequence). CDR3 DNA: TGTGCCAGCAGCTCGGTCACGGGACAGGGGAACTTCTACAATGAGCAGTTCTTC. Amino acid sequence: CASSSVTGQGNFYNEQFF.

This clonotype turned up a few times. The V and J genes are TRBV6-5 and TRBJ2-1; 9 nucleotides agree with TRBD2. CDR3 size: 16 residues. Germline V gene lookup returns CDR1 MNHEY and CDR2 SVGAGI. V shed 3 bases and J 4 bases; nucleotides not matched to a gene: 7. CDR3 sequence reads: CASSYTWTSAYNEQFF. CDR3 in DNA: TGTGCCAGCAGTTATACATGGACTAGCGCATACAATGAGCAGTTCTTC.

This clonotype occurred many times. The chain recombines TRBV7-9 with TRBJ2-3; D is possibly TRBD1 or TRBD2 (5 bases each). V lost 6 bases and J 3 bases, leaving 13 bases between the germline ends. This CDR3 region has 14 residues. Per germline, CDR1 SEHNR and CDR2 FQNEAQ (reference sequence). The CDR3, as DNA: TGTGCCAGCAGTCACGAGGGGATGACAGATACGCAGTATTTT. This translates into CASSHEGMTDTQYF.

In this sample, this clonotype turned up a few times. V and J are TRBV30 and TRBJ2-6, with no clear D. The germline CDR1 and CDR2 sequences are GTSNPN and SVGIG (reference sequence). Trimming stripped 1 base from V and 15 bases from J, with 16 bases between. The CDR3 is made up of 13 amino acids. In DNA form, the CDR3 reads TGTGCCTGGAGTGCCCCTTCTGGGAAGCCCCTGACTTTC. This codes for CAWSAPSGKPLTF.

The gene calls are TRBV12-3 or TRBV12-4 and TRBJ1-2; D not certain. The V gene lost 10 bases and the J gene lost 2 bases, with 14 bases spanning the gap. This CDR3 is built from 13 residues. CDR3 nucleotides: TGTGCCACTACGAGGGTTCAGAACTATGGCTACACCTTC. Amino acids: CATTRVQNYGYTF.

This clonotype has only a few counts. The rearrangement uses TRBV30 and TRBJ1-1; D is undetermined. CDR1 GTSNPN and CDR2 SVGIG come from the germline V gene (reference sequence). This CDR3 has 12 residues. V was pared by 4 bases and J by 5 bases, with 11 bases between. The CDR3 loop is CAWMGWRTEAFF. In DNA form, the CDR3 reads TGTGCCTGGATGGGTTGGAGAACTGAAGCTTTCTTT.

This clonotype was counted at least ten times. V gene TRBV5-1 combines with J gene TRBJ1-3; D not certain. The CDR3 is 15 residues long. V shed 0 bases and J shed 0 bases, with 7 bases lying between them. Per the germline V gene, CDR1 is SGHRS and CDR2 is YFSETQ. The DNA of the CDR3 is TGCGCCAGCAGCTTGGGACCGAACTCTGGAAACACCATATATTTT. Translating it yields CASSLGPNSGNTIYF.

At least ten counts were recorded for this clonotype. This chain connects TRBV2 to TRBJ2-7; D is ambiguous. Germline V lookup: CDR1 SNHLY, CDR2 FYNNEI. V lost 0 bases and J lost 3, with 3 bases in between. The CDR3 is 12 amino acids. CDR3 loop: CASSEAGYEQYF. CDR3 nucleotide sequence: TGTGCCAGCAGTGAAGCGGGCTACGAGCAGTACTTC.

The rearrangement uses TRBV7-9 and TRBJ2-3; 14 nucleotides match TRBD2. CDR1 and CDR2 from the germline V gene are SEHNR and FQNEAQ (reference sequence). The CDR3 has 17 residues. J was trimmed by 6 bases and V by 0 bases; bases with no gene match: 5. CDR3 nucleotide sequence: TGTGCCAGCAGCTTAGCGGGGACTAGCGGGAGCAGGGATACGCAGTATTTT. It specifies CASSLAGTSGSRDTQYF.

This clonotype was counted a few times. The chain uses TRBV5-1 and TRBJ2-7, with D possibly TRBD2 on 5 matching bases. The CDR3 totals 14 residues. Germline values: CDR1 SGHRS, CDR2 YFSETQ. V lost 5 bases and J lost 7, with 19 bases in between. The CDR3 loop is CASRSGKRLEEQYF. The CDR3 DNA reads as TGCGCCAGCAGGTCCGGGAAACGGCTGGAAGAGCAGTACTTC.

This clonotype was observed many times. The rearrangement links TRBV20-1 to TRBJ2-1; TRBD2 agrees at 10 bases. After removal of 1 base from V and 6 bases from J, the junction contained 9 bases not matched to a gene. Per the germline V gene, CDR1 is DFQATT and CDR2 is SNEGSKA (reference sequence). The CDR3 contains 16 residues. The CDR3 nucleotides read TGCAGTGCTAGAGGCGGGAGCGGGAGGGCGCTCAATGAGCAGTTCTTC. Its translation is CSARGGSGRALNEQFF.

This clonotype showed up just a few times. The junction differs from germline at one of its ends, possibly a read error. This sequence joins TRBV13 and TRBJ2-7; D unclear. The CDR3 is made up of 13 amino acids. Germline V CDR1 and CDR2: PRHDT, FYEKMQ (reference sequence). CDR3 DNA: TGTGCCAGCAGCCGCTACCCTTCGAAATTCCCCCTATTC. Protein sequence: CASSRYPSKFPLF.

This clonotype was detected a few times. The rearrangement links TRBV6-2 or TRBV6-3 to TRBJ2-7, with D possibly being TRBD1 (5 bases). V lost 0 bases to trimming and J lost 2 bases, with 14 bases between them. Germline CDR1 MNHEY, CDR2 SVGEGT. CDR3 length: 16 amino acids. In DNA form, the CDR3 reads TGTGCCAGCAGTTACTCGGGGCTGAGGTTCACCTACGAGCAGTACTTC. Its translation is CASSYSGLRFTYEQYF.

DNA for the CDR3: TGCAGTGCCCGGACTAGCGGGACCTACGAGCAGTACTTC. This encodes CSARTSGTYEQYF. This rearrangement joins TRBV20-1 to TRBJ2-7; 12 bases match TRBD2. CDR1 is DFQATT and CDR2 is SNEGSKA in the germline V gene (reference sequence). The CDR3 covers 13 residues. With V trimmed by 6 bases and J by 2 bases, 2 bases remained unmatched.

This clonotype has a count of ten or more. The chain joins TRBV7-2 to TRBJ2-1, with TRBD2 identical over 8 bases. The junction had 4 bases not matched to a gene; V was cut back by 2 bases and J by 4 bases. The V gene's germline CDR1 is SGHTA and CDR2 FQGNSA. This CDR3 has 15 residues. CDR3 sequence reads: CASSLTSGPYNEQFF. The CDR3 bases are TGTGCCAGCAGCTTAACTAGCGGCCCTTACAATGAGCAGTTCTTC.

This clonotype was picked up many times. The rearrangement uses TRBV5-6 and TRBJ2-1, with 7 bases that match TRBD2. The CDR3 is made up of 13 amino acids. The V gene end was trimmed by 3 bases and the J gene end by 6 bases; junction bases not matched to a gene: 3. The germline gives CDR1 SGHDT, CDR2 YYEEEE. The CDR3 region is CASSYRLANEQFF. The CDR3 nucleotides are TGTGCCAGCAGCTACCGACTAGCCAATGAGCAGTTCTTC. Full variable domain (outside the CDR3, taken from reference TRBV5-6 and TRBJ2-1): DAGVTQSPTHLIKTRGQQVTLRCSPKSGHDTVSWYQQALGQGPQFIFQYYEEEERQRGNFPDRFSGHQFPNYSSELNVNALLLGDSALYLCASSYRLANEQFFGPGTRLTVL.